Sequencing of this TCR beta chain was carried out in a study of glioma-infiltrating T cells after dendritic cell vaccination. Profiled with immunoSEQ multiplex PCR; TCRdb holds only in-frame clones, not every one. The sample has over 90,000 clones, roughly 81% seen once. This clone appeared a single time. This TCR was sampled from a human donor with glioblastoma. This specimen was blood, taken before dendritic cell vaccination.

The chain's CDR3 is CASSQIDSGVKETQYF. CDR3 DNA sequence: TGTGCCAGCAGCCAAATCGATTCGGGGGTAAAAGAGACCCAGTACTTC. The V gene is TRBV11-3, the J gene TRBJ2-5, with a possible D match to TRBD2 (6 bases). The CDR3 loop spans 16 amino acids. Trimming took off 5 bases at V and 3 bases at J, with 19 bases between the two ends. The V gene's germline CDR1 is SGHNT and CDR2 YENEEA.